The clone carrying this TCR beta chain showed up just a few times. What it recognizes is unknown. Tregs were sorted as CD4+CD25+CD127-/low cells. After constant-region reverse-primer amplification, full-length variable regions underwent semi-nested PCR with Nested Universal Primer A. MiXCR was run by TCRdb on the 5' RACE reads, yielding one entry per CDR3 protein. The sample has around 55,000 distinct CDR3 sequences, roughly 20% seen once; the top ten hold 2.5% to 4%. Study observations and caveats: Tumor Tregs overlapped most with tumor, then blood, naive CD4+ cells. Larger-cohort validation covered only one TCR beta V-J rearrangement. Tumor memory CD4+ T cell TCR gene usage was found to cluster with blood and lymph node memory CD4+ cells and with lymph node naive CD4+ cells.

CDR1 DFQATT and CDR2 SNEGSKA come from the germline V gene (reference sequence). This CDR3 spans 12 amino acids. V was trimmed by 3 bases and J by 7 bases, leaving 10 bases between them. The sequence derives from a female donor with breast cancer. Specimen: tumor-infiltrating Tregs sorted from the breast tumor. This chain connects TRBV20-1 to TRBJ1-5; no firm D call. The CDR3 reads CSASIGGQPQHF. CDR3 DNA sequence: TGCAGTGCTAGTATCGGAGGACAGCCCCAGCATTTT.